One T cell receptor (beta chain) is described in this entry. This record belongs to a study of blood T cell repertoires in COVID-19. Study-level background: Some COVID-19 samples were acute and others convalescent; all came from the United States, Italy and Spain.

The method was immunoSEQ multiplex PCR; TCRdb's version includes in-frame clones alone and lacks a portion of them. The sample contains 150,000 to 180,000 clones, around 87% of which appear only once. This sequence was found in a woman aged 40 to 55 with acute or convalescent COVID-19. The specimen was peripheral blood.

The CDR3 loop reads CASSLDRNTGELFF. The CDR3 region has the DNA TGTGCCAGCAGCTTGGACAGGAACACCGGGGAGCTGTTTTTT. V and J are TRBV5-4 and TRBJ2-2; D not certain. The CDR3 has 14 residues. CDR1 and CDR2 from the germline V gene are SGHNT and YYREEE (reference sequence). V was pared by 0 bases and J by 1 base, with 4 bases between.